Below, one T cell receptor beta chain is given with its context. The antigen remains undetermined. This sample was included in a study of blood T cells in healthy people across ages. Study results and caveats: A strong correlation between TCR beta diversity and naive T cell percentage was seen. TCR beta diversity, measured per million T cells, fell in a roughly linear way with age. Expanded clonotype shifts may have been confounded, as the donors had an unknown CMV status.

Total RNA, at least 6 micrograms per sample, was extracted from PBMCs. Using a J-beta primer mix together with a sample-barcoded 5' primer, a second PCR was run for about 7 to 12 cycles. TCRdb reprocessed the 5' RACE reads with MiXCR, giving one entry per CDR3 protein. Seen here are about 1,400,000 distinct CDR3 sequences, approximately 38% observed once, and the top ten hold under 8%. There are 15 residues in the CDR3. Germline CDR1 reads MNHEY; CDR2 reads SMNVEV (reference sequence). Trimming removed 7 bases at V and 1 base at J, with 14 bases between. The source material was blood. This sequence joins TRBV27 and TRBJ2-1, with D possibly TRBD2 on 6 matching bases. This sequence originates from a woman younger than 30 in good health. CDR3 nucleotide sequence: TGTGCCAGCACCTGGGAGGCAGGGTCCTACAATGAGCAGTTCTTC. It is translated as CASTWEAGSYNEQFF.